This T cell receptor beta chain appears in the sequencing data of a study of CD8+ T cells in alopecia areata (dated by TCRdb to the late 2010s). Context from the whole study: Treated patients were enrolled in an open-label pilot trial of oral tofacitinib at 5 to 10 mg twice daily for moderate-to-severe alopecia areata. Tofacitinib was given for 6 to 18 months, followed by 6 months of follow-up off drug to assess delayed response and recurrence. For the treated patients, the SALT score, which quantifies what percentage of scalp surface area is affected, served as the measure of disease severity. The study used high-throughput TCRbeta sequencing to examine T cell clonal expansion in alopecia areata, in both the C3H/HeJ mouse model and human patients. Human TCRbeta sequencing covered scalp tissue and sorted CD4+ and CD8+ peripheral blood T cells from patchy and totalis/universalis alopecia areata patients and healthy controls. Tofacitinib-treated patients had biopsies at baseline and at 4 and 24 weeks of treatment, with a later scalp biopsy in several patients. Clonality in the scalp was compared among normal scalp (n=4), patchy alopecia areata scalp (n=8), and alopecia totalis/universalis scalp (n=8). RNA came from the PAXgene miRNA kit for fixed scalp, the miRNeasy kit for PBMCs, and the RNeasy kit for mouse skin. Amplification of TCRbeta CDR3 regions was done by immunoSEQ multiplex PCR using 35 Vbeta forward primers and 13 Jbeta reverse primers. General study outcomes and caveats: TCR sequences shared between patients were less clear than in mice, possibly partly because of HLA diversity in the patient population. During tofacitinib treatment, many expanded lesional clones remained in scalp and blood, and this persistence may partly explain relapse after treatment is stopped. Unlike mouse skin, where gammadelta T cells dominate, normal human skin contains resident alphabeta T cells that get sequenced too, which complicates analysis of the scalp TCR repertoire. With tofacitinib, both scalp clonality and the number of expanded CD8+ clones among the top 100 scalp clones went down significantly. Lesional scalp, especially in alopecia totalis/universalis, showed higher clonality and more expanded CD8+ clones than normal scalp, suggesting antigenic drive. The treated cohort was small, with a single nonresponder, so links between baseline CD8+ expansion and response need larger studies.

Sample treatment or condition, as interpreted from the label and publication: oral pan-JAK inhibitor, 5-10 mg twice daily. Lesional scalp punch biopsies and peripheral blood were obtained from alopecia areata patients. PBMCs were isolated by density centrifugation and stained for CD3, CD4 and CD8, and CD4+ and CD8+ T cells were sorted on a FACSAria. The receptor library was made with the immunoSEQ multiplex PCR assay. To provide template for TCR sequencing, every sample had RNA extracted and reverse transcribed into cDNA. SuperScript III was used for first-strand cDNA synthesis, primed with a 2:1 mix of oligo-dT and random hexamers. Amplification bias was assessed with a synthetic immune receptor repertoire, and residual bias was removed computationally. Processing in the source paper ran as follows. After raw reads were preprocessed to remove errors, the CDR3 was defined following IMGT conventions as running from the conserved cysteine to phenylalanine. To get clonality, Shannon entropy was normalized by log2 of the number of productive unique TCRs and the result was subtracted from 1. Scalp TCRbeta sequences were cross-referenced with sorted blood CD4 and CD8 repertoires so that the CD4 or CD8 identity of scalp clones could be inferred. This is the immuneACCESS table as TCRdb keeps it, with only in-frame sequences that have V and J called. A part of the clones is gone; compared with another copy, unresolved V genes explain less than half, and the rest is unexplained. The V and J calls and the clone size are those of that table, but D and trimming were determined from the DNA. The sample profile shows some 210,000 clones; 66% of them were found once. Jointly, the top ten make up roughly 1.2% of the sample.

Based on the germline V gene (reference sequence), the CDR1 and CDR2 sequences are SEHNR and FQNEAQ. The CDR3 starts with the cysteine, ends with the phenylalanine, and has 13 residues. Only the CDR3 portion is preserved as DNA: 39 bases, with reading frame beginning at the first base. The trim is 5 bases for V and 6 bases for J, with a gap of 13 bases between the germline ends. There are a few counts of this clone. What this receptor recognizes is not known. The sample holds no much larger clone one base away, and base qualities are not on file. The chain joins TRBV7-9 to TRBJ1-1, with the D gene too uncertain to name. The sequencing used CD4+ T cells sorted from blood, collected at approximately week 45, from a patient treated with tofacitinib. The clonotype comes from a human donor with alopecia areata. At the DNA level, the sequence is TGTGCCAGCAGCGCCCCAAGGACCGCTGAAGCTTTCTTT. It codes for CASSAPRTAEAFF.